The 27 T cell receptor beta chains in this list originate from one sample, sequenced in a study of identical twins. TCRdb processed the 5' RACE reads anew with MiXCR; each CDR3 protein has one entry. The data contain around 680,000 distinct CDR3 sequences, around 8.6% of them singletons. These same records also appear under a second study, on yellow fever vaccine responses in identical twins.

Sample: PBMCs. These receptors originate from a woman under 30 in good health.

The chain combines TRBV6-1 with TRBJ2-7, with TRBD1 matching over 9 bases. With V trimmed by 2 bases and J by 2 bases, 4 bases remained unmatched. Germline CDR1 is MNHNS and CDR2 is SASEGT. The CDR3 is 15 residues long. CDR3 amino acids: CASSETGTGTYEQYF. CDR3 nucleotides: TGTGCCAGCAGTGAAACCGGGACAGGGACCTACGAGCAGTACTTC.

The table lists this clonotype with a few counts. CDR3 DNA sequence: TGTGCCAGCAGCTTAACAGGGGGCCAAGGTTTCTATGGCTACACCTTC. This translates into CASSLTGGQGFYGYTF. The rearrangement links TRBV7-6 to TRBJ1-2; 9 positions agree with TRBD1. The V segment lost 2 bases and the J segment 4 bases; nucleotides outside the gene matches: 8. Per the germline V gene, CDR1 is SGHVS and CDR2 is FNYEAQ. The CDR3 length is 16 residues.

The chain is built from TRBV27 and TRBJ2-3; D perhaps matches TRBD2 (5 bases). The CDR3 is 14 amino acids. CDR1 and CDR2 from the germline V gene are MNHEY and SMNVEV (reference sequence). Trimming removed 8 bases from V and 2 bases from J, with 14 bases in between. As DNA, the CDR3 is TGTGCCAGCCGACTACGGCCATACACAGATACGCAGTATTTT. Encoded protein: CASRLRPYTDTQYF.

This clonotype was observed at least ten times. The chain is built from TRBV7-9 and TRBJ2-5; no reliable D call. Trimming shortened V by 0 bases and J by 5 bases, and 13 bases separated the two germline ends. This CDR3 is built from 15 residues. Germline loops: CDR1 SEHNR, CDR2 FQNEAQ (reference sequence). The CDR3 region has the DNA TGTGCCAGCAGCTTAGCTGCCGGTTCCAGGGAGACCCAGTACTTC. It specifies CASSLAAGSRETQYF.

The rearrangement uses TRBV15 and TRBJ2-5; D may be TRBD1 (5 bases). V lost 2 bases and J lost 4, with 14 bases in between. Per the germline V gene, CDR1 is LNHNV and CDR2 is YYDKDF (reference sequence). CDR3 length: 15 residues. CDR3: CATSRRLGQGETQYF. The CDR3 DNA reads TGTGCCACCAGCAGACGTTTGGGGCAGGGAGAGACCCAGTACTTC.

Ten or more counts support this clonotype. V gene TRBV6-5 combines with J gene TRBJ1-5; no clear D. Trimming removed 2 bases at V and 0 bases at J, with 8 bases between. The germline gives CDR1 MNHEY, CDR2 SVGAGI. The CDR3 has 15 residues. CDR3 sequence: CASSYSRGSNQPQHF. The CDR3, as DNA: TGTGCCAGCAGTTACAGTCGGGGTAGCAATCAGCCCCAGCATTTT.

The rearrangement links TRBV27 to TRBJ2-7; TRBD1 agrees at 8 bases. Germline V gene lookup returns CDR1 MNHEY and CDR2 SMNVEV (reference sequence). The CDR3 contains 14 residues. V dropped 3 bases and J dropped 6; count of bases not matched to a gene: 7. The CDR3 DNA sequence: TGTGCCAGCAGTTTGAACAGGGGGTCCAGCGAGCAGTACTTC. Its protein is CASSLNRGSSEQYF.

This clonotype was counted many times. The chain carries TRBV20-1 and TRBJ2-2, with D perhaps TRBD2 (7 bases). The CDR3 loop spans 15 amino acids. V lost 0 bases and J 3 bases, leaving 11 bases between the germline ends. Germline V lookup: CDR1 DFQATT, CDR2 SNEGSKA (reference sequence). CDR3 in DNA: TGCAGTGCTAGAGATACGGGGGGCTACACCGGGGAGCTGTTTTTT. Translating gives CSARDTGGYTGELFF.

This clonotype appeared a few times. The chain carries TRBV5-1 and TRBJ2-1; TRBD2 matches at 13 bases. The CDR3 covers 15 residues. Germline assignment: CDR1 SGHRS and CDR2 YFSETQ. V lost 4 bases to trimming and J lost 8 bases; unmatched junction nucleotides: 6. The CDR3: CASSRTSGSWDEQFF. For the CDR3, the DNA is TGCGCCAGCAGCCGGACTAGCGGGAGCTGGGATGAGCAGTTCTTC. The whole variable domain, filled in from reference TRBV5-1 and TRBJ2-1, reads KAGVTQTPRYLIKTRGQQVTLSCSPISGHRSVSWYQQTPGQGLQFLFEYFSETQRNKGNFPGRFSGRQFSNSRSEMNVSTLELGDSALYLCASSRTSGSWDEQFFGPGTRLTVL.

As concerns this clonotype: Compared with germline, one end of the junction differs, possibly owing to a read error. The chain links TRBV5-1 to TRBJ2-2, with 9 nucleotides matching TRBD1. Germline CDR1 is SGHRS and CDR2 is YFSETQ. CDR3 length: 15 amino acids. CDR3 region: CASSLGQGKAGELFF. The CDR3 bases are TGCGCCAGCAGTTTGGGACAGGGAAAGGCCGGGGAGCTGTTTTTT. Full variable domain (missing parts from reference TRBV5-1 and TRBJ2-2): KAGVTQTPRYLIKTRGQQVTLSCSPISGHRSVSWYQQTPGQGLQFLFEYFSETQRNKGNFPGRFSGRQFSNSRSEMNVSTLELGDSALYLCASSLGQGKAGELFFGEGSRLTVL.

This clonotype has just a few counts. CDR3 sequence: CASSLDGTRGNSPLHF. The DNA for the CDR3 is TGTGCCAGCAGCTTAGACGGCACCCGGGGCAATTCACCCCTCCACTTT. The chain recombines TRBV7-9 with TRBJ1-6; maybe TRBD1 (5 bases). The CDR3 covers 16 residues. The V and J ends lost 1 base and 7 bases respectively, with 14 bases between them. The V gene's germline CDR1 is SEHNR and CDR2 FQNEAQ (reference sequence).

In its sample, this clonotype was seen a few times. This chain uses TRBV6-1 with TRBJ2-7, with TRBD1 matching 12 bases. The junction had 10 bases not matched to a gene; V was cut back by 5 bases and J by 5 bases. Germline V gene data show CDR1 as MNHNS and CDR2 as SASEGT. The CDR3 length is 16 residues. CDR3 residues: CASSQPVGTGGNEQYF. The CDR3 DNA reads as TGTGCCAGCAGTCAACCTGTCGGGACAGGGGGCAACGAGCAGTACTTC.

The chain employs TRBV10-3 and TRBJ2-7; D unclear. V lost 2 bases and J lost 2, with 10 bases in between. The CDR3 loop spans 14 amino acids. Germline V CDR1 and CDR2: ENHRY, SYGVKD. The CDR3 protein is CAISEAWQAYEQYF. The CDR3 DNA reads as TGTGCCATCAGTGAGGCGTGGCAGGCCTACGAGCAGTACTTC.

The rearrangement uses TRBV15 and TRBJ2-5, with D possibly TRBD1 on 6 matching bases. Trimming took off 5 bases at V and 4 bases at J, with 17 bases between the two ends. The CDR3 is 15 amino acids. Looked up from germline, CDR1 is LNHNV and CDR2 is YYDKDF (reference sequence). This chain's CDR3 is CATSPPPTGPETQYF. DNA for the CDR3: TGTGCCACCAGCCCTCCCCCCACAGGGCCAGAGACCCAGTACTTC.

The chain joins TRBV12-5 to TRBJ2-2; D is perhaps TRBD1 or TRBD2 (5 bases each). Germline V gene lookup returns CDR1 LGHNT and CDR2 FRNRAP. V lost 2 bases, J lost 4 bases, and 20 bases lay in between. This CDR3 has 18 residues. The CDR3 DNA sequence: TGTGCTAGTGGTTTGTGGTTCGGGCAGGGCCGGGGCACCGGGGAGCTGTTTTTT. This encodes CASGLWFGQGRGTGELFF.

In this sample, this clonotype turned up many times. V and J are TRBV10-3 and TRBJ1-3; 7 bases are shared with TRBD1. The CDR3 consists of 13 residues. V lost 10 bases to trimming and J lost 4 bases; unmatched junction nucleotides: 7. The V gene's germline CDR1 is ENHRY and CDR2 SYGVKD. CDR3 sequence reads: CATPGTEGNTIYF. The CDR3 coding sequence is TGTGCCACGCCCGGGACAGAAGGAAACACCATATATTTT.

This clonotype came up many times. The chain is built from TRBV7-6 and TRBJ2-3, with D unresolved. Per germline, CDR1 SGHVS and CDR2 FNYEAQ. The V gene lost 2 bases and the J gene lost 0 bases, with 6 bases spanning the gap. This CDR3 is 14 amino acids long. The chain's CDR3 is CASSLFVSTDTQYF. Written as DNA, the CDR3 is TGTGCCAGCAGCTTATTTGTGAGCACAGATACGCAGTATTTT. The full variable domain, rest sourced from reference TRBV7-6 and TRBJ2-3, is GAGVSQSPRYKVTKRGQDVALRCDPISGHVSLYWYRQALGQGPEFLTYFNYEAQQDKSGLPNDRFSAERPEGSISTLTIQRTEQRDSAMYRCASSLFVSTDTQYFGPGTRLTVL.

This clonotype has more than one count but fewer than ten. J is TRBJ2-3 and V is TRBV20-1, with D perhaps TRBD1 (6 bases). In germline, CDR1 is DFQATT, CDR2 SNEGSKA (reference sequence). The CDR3 totals 15 residues. V gave up 5 bases and J gave up 0 bases, with 15 bases separating them. CDR3 loop: CSAFNPRGSTDTQYF. In DNA form, the CDR3 reads TGCAGTGCTTTTAACCCCAGGGGAAGCACAGATACGCAGTATTTT.

This clonotype was seen a few times. The chain employs TRBV5-1 and TRBJ1-2; 8 positions agree with TRBD1. CDR1 and CDR2 (germline): SGHRS, YFSETQ. CDR3 length: 17 residues. With V trimmed by 4 bases and J by 2 bases, 13 bases remained unmatched. CDR3 DNA sequence: TGCGCCAGCAGCCACCGACAGGGGAGGCTTGGGAACTATGGCTACACCTTC. Its translation: CASSHRQGRLGNYGYTF.

The chain carries TRBV28 and TRBJ2-2, with a weak D call TRBD2 (6 bases). This CDR3 contains 16 residues. V dropped 3 bases and J dropped 2 bases, with 13 bases sitting between them. Germline CDR1 reads MDHEN; CDR2 reads SYDVKM. In DNA, the CDR3 is TGTGCCAGCAGTTTCTTGGCGGGACTTAACACCGGGGAGCTGTTTTTT. Its translation is CASSFLAGLNTGELFF.

This chain connects TRBV20-1 to TRBJ2-4, with D perhaps TRBD1 (5 bases). V lost 0 bases, J lost 2 bases, and 14 bases lay in between. The germline CDR1 and CDR2 sequences are DFQATT and SNEGSKA (reference sequence). This CDR3 spans 16 amino acids. CDR3 amino acids: CSARDSVRVSKNIQYF. The CDR3 DNA reads TGCAGTGCTAGAGATAGTGTCAGGGTATCCAAAAACATTCAGTACTTC.

The V call is TRBV9, the J call TRBJ2-3; the D gene is possibly TRBD1 (7 bases). Per germline, CDR1 SGDLS and CDR2 YYNGEE. This CDR3 has 14 residues. Trimming shortened V by 9 bases and J by 1 base, and 15 bases separated the two germline ends. The CDR3 coding sequence is TGTGCCACATCCACAGGGGAGGGCACAGATACGCAGTATTTT. It specifies CATSTGEGTDTQYF.

Only a few counts were recorded for this clonotype. The CDR3 bases are TGCGCCAGCACTTTAGCGGGGGGGGCGCATGAGCAGTTCTTC. Translated, it gives CASTLAGGAHEQFF. V usage is TRBV5-1 and J usage is TRBJ2-1; TRBD2 agrees at 11 bases. The length of the CDR3 is 14 residues. Germline trimming cut 6 bases from V and 8 bases from J; bases unmatched to any gene: 7. Germline V CDR1 and CDR2: SGHRS, YFSETQ.

This clonotype was counted only a few times. The V gene is TRBV5-1, the J gene TRBJ2-3; 7 bases line up with TRBD2. Trimming cost V 4 bases and J 4 bases; bases outside gene matches: 12. This CDR3 has 16 residues. Germline V gives CDR1 SGHRS, CDR2 YFSETQ. CDR3 sequence (DNA): TGCGCCAGCAGCCTTACCGCGGGGGTCGCGGCAGATACGCAGTATTTT. This encodes CASSLTAGVAADTQYF. The variable domain in full, completed from reference TRBV5-1 and TRBJ2-3, reads KAGVTQTPRYLIKTRGQQVTLSCSPISGHRSVSWYQQTPGQGLQFLFEYFSETQRNKGNFPGRFSGRQFSNSRSEMNVSTLELGDSALYLCASSLTAGVAADTQYFGPGTRLTVL.

This clonotype was recorded many times. The chain employs TRBV3-1 and TRBJ2-3; no reliable D call. Germline CDR1 LGHDT, CDR2 YNNKEL (reference sequence). V was trimmed by 0 bases and J by 5 bases, leaving 9 bases between them. CDR3 size: 14 residues. CDR3 protein: CASSQDNSGDTQYF. The CDR3 coding sequence is TGTGCCAGCAGCCAAGATAATTCAGGAGATACGCAGTATTTT.

This clonotype was detected a few times. The chain is built from TRBV20-1 and TRBJ2-3, with 8 bases matching TRBD2. CDR1 DFQATT and CDR2 SNEGSKA come from the germline V gene (reference sequence). Trimming at V came to 6 bases and at J to 6 bases, leaving 2 bases not matched to a gene. The CDR3 loop spans 11 amino acids. The CDR3 DNA sequence: TGCAGTGCCAAGCGGGAGGATACGCAGTATTTT. As protein: CSAKREDTQYF.

This clonotype was recorded many times. The CDR3 sequence: CASSPRQRQAANEKLFF. CDR3 nucleotides: TGTGCCAGCAGTCCCAGACAGAGGCAGGCCGCTAATGAAAAACTGTTTTTT. The chain has TRBV28 and TRBJ1-4; a weak D match, TRBD1 (5 bases). CDR3 length: 17 residues. Germline-derived CDR1 and CDR2 are MDHEN and SYDVKM. V dropped 5 bases and J dropped 3 bases, with 19 bases sitting between them.